These 24 T cell receptor beta chains originate from one sample sequenced in a study of blood T cell repertoires in COVID-19. Only in-frame clones appear in the TCRdb table, and some are missing; sequencing was by immunoSEQ multiplex PCR. The data contain over 200,000 clones, approximately 84% of them singletons. Sequences were obtained from PBMCs or T cells enriched from blood (not recorded which). Receptor source: a man aged 40-49 years who had recovered from COVID-19.

The V and J genes are TRBV7-3 and TRBJ2-6; no clear D. The V end was cut by 1 base, the J end by 4 bases, with 8 bases between. CDR3 length: 15 residues. CDR1 is SGHTA, CDR2 FQGTGA, per germline. The CDR3 loop reads CASSLISVGANVLTF. The CDR3 bases are TGTGCCAGCAGCTTAATATCGGTCGGGGCCAACGTCCTGACTTTC.

Details on this clone: In the same sample, other DNA sequences code for this CDR3. This chain uses TRBV14 with TRBJ2-1; tentatively, D is TRBD1 (5 bases). Trimming left V 4 bases short and J 4 bases short, with 8 bases between. The CDR3 is made up of 13 amino acids. The germline V gene has CDR1 SGHDN and CDR2 FVKESK. CDR3 sequence (DNA): TGTGCCAGCAGCCCCAGGGATTACAATGAGCAGTTCTTC. It yields the protein CASSPRDYNEQFF.

The chain employs TRBV11-2 and TRBJ1-2, with D possibly being TRBD1 (5 bases). In germline, CDR1 is SGHAT, CDR2 FQNNGV. Trimming removed 5 bases at V and 2 bases at J, with 15 bases between. The CDR3 is 15 residues long. The DNA for the CDR3 is TGTGCCAGCAGCCCGGGACCCGGGAGGAACTATGGCTACACCTTC. As protein: CASSPGPGRNYGYTF.

The rearrangement links TRBV28 to TRBJ2-1, with TRBD2 matching over 11 bases. V lost 4 bases, J lost 6 bases, and 5 bases stayed unmatched. Germline-derived CDR1 and CDR2 are MDHEN and SYDVKM. This CDR3 region has 15 residues. In DNA, the CDR3 is TGTGCCAGCAGTTCCCATAGCGGGGGGGCCAATGAGCAGTTCTTC. Translated, it gives CASSSHSGGANEQFF.

This rearrangement joins TRBV10-3 to TRBJ2-2; 11 bases agree with TRBD2. The V gene's germline CDR1 is ENHRY and CDR2 SYGVKD. J gave up 1 base and V 5 bases, and 0 bases lay outside the gene matches. This CDR3 has 15 amino acids. Written as DNA, the CDR3 is TGTGCCATCAGTACTAGCGGGGGGAACACCGGGGAGCTGTTTTTT. Its protein product is CAISTSGGNTGELFF.

This clone was seen a few times. This sequence joins TRBV4-2 and TRBJ2-3, with D unresolved. Trimming pared 1 base from V and 2 bases from J, leaving 10 bases between. This CDR3 contains 15 residues. Germline values: CDR1 LGHNA, CDR2 YNFKEQ. CDR3 coding DNA: TGTGCCAGCAGCCAAGTGAGCCGGTCCACAGATACGCAGTATTTT. This gives the protein CASSQVSRSTDTQYF.

The V gene is TRBV5-5, the J gene TRBJ1-5; TRBD1 matches at 9 bases. V was clipped by 4 bases and J by 5 bases; unmatched bases: 4. CDR1 and CDR2 (germline): SGHKS, YYEKEE (reference sequence). The CDR3 loop spans 14 amino acids. The CDR3 bases are TGTGCCAGCAGCGCACAGGGGGCCTATCAGCCCCAGCATTTT. This sequence encodes CASSAQGAYQPQHF.

This chain joins TRBV18 and TRBJ2-1; TRBD1 agrees at 9 bases. CDR1 is KGHSH, CDR2 LQKENI, per germline. With V trimmed by 6 bases and J by 7 bases, 7 bases remained unmatched. The CDR3 is made up of 14 amino acids. The CDR3 loop is CASSSGQGKNEQFF. CDR3 sequence (DNA): TGTGCCAGCTCGTCGGGACAGGGAAAGAATGAGCAGTTCTTC.

This rearrangement joins TRBV5-1 to TRBJ1-4; tentatively, D is TRBD1 (6 bases). This CDR3 comprises 14 residues. Trimming pared 2 bases from V and 6 bases from J, leaving 11 bases between. Germline CDR1 and CDR2: SGHRS and YFSETQ. For the CDR3, the DNA is TGCGCCAGCAGCTTATCCACAGGGTATGAAAAACTGTTTTTT. Translation gives CASSLSTGYEKLFF.

This clone has only a few counts. V is TRBV19 and J is TRBJ1-1; no clear D gene. Germline loops: CDR1 LNHDA, CDR2 SQIVND (reference sequence). CDR3 length equals 16 residues. The V and J ends lost 6 bases and 3 bases respectively, with 20 bases between them. DNA of the CDR3: TGTGCCAGTAGCGGACTGATCGAGCGATGGGACACTGAAGCTTTCTTT. Translating gives CASSGLIERWDTEAFF.

The V gene is TRBV28, the J gene TRBJ1-2; maybe TRBD1 (5 bases). The CDR3 contains 17 residues. The germline V gene encodes CDR1 MDHEN and CDR2 SYDVKM. With 2 bases removed from V and 4 bases from J, the gap between germline ends came to 20 bases. CDR3 DNA: TGTGCCAGCAGTTTAGGGGTCAGAGGGGCGCGGGGCTATGGCTACACCTTC. It encodes CASSLGVRGARGYGYTF.

The V call is TRBV5-1, the J call TRBJ1-6, with D perhaps matching TRBD1 (5 bases). Germline values: CDR1 SGHRS, CDR2 YFSETQ. V gave up 1 base and J gave up 8 bases, with 7 bases separating them. The CDR3 length is 13 residues. The CDR3 coding sequence is TGCGCCAGCAGCTTGCCAGGGCATTCACCCCTCCACTTT. Amino acids: CASSLPGHSPLHF.

The J gene is TRBJ2-3, the V gene TRBV6-5; TRBD2 aligns across 14 bases. Germline V gives CDR1 MNHEY, CDR2 SVGAGI. Unmatched junction bases numbered 3, after V lost 2 bases and J lost 5 bases. The CDR3 extends over 16 amino acids. CDR3 in amino acids: CASSYPGLAGVDTQYF. In DNA, the CDR3 is TGTGCCAGCAGTTACCCGGGACTAGCGGGGGTAGATACGCAGTATTTT.

The V call is TRBV18, the J call TRBJ1-1, with 7 bases fitting TRBD1. CDR1 is KGHSH, CDR2 LQKENI, per germline. This CDR3 comprises 14 residues. V shed 2 bases and J 10 bases; nucleotides not matched to a gene: 10. CDR3 DNA sequence: TGTGCCAGCTCACCAACGGAGGGGGCGTCGGGAGCTTTCTTT. Amino acids: CASSPTEGASGAFF.

The chain couples TRBV5-4 to TRBJ2-7; D may be TRBD2 (5 bases). The CDR3 is 13 residues long. Per germline, CDR1 SGHNT and CDR2 YYREEE (reference sequence). V lost 4 bases and J lost 4, with 12 bases in between. The CDR3 region has the DNA TGTGCCAGCAGCCCCCGGGGTCCATACGAGCAGTACTTC. Translating gives CASSPRGPYEQYF.

In this sample, this clone turned up once. The chain joins TRBV19 to TRBJ2-2; 9 bases are a match to TRBD1. Germline V gives CDR1 LNHDA, CDR2 SQIVND (reference sequence). CDR3 length: 18 amino acids. V shed 4 bases, J shed 6 bases, and the junction held 15 bases outside the gene matches. The CDR3 sequence: CASSRRQGVNKGPGELFF. The DNA of the CDR3 is TGTGCCAGTAGTAGACGACAGGGGGTAAATAAAGGCCCCGGGGAGCTGTTTTTT.

The V call is TRBV5-1, the J call TRBJ1-4, with D unclear. The CDR3 spans 13 residues. V was trimmed by 3 bases and J by 7 bases, leaving 10 bases between them. The germline CDR1 and CDR2 sequences are SGHRS and YFSETQ. The CDR3 sequence is CASSYGVGEKLFF. The CDR3 coding sequence is TGCGCCAGCAGCTACGGGGTGGGTGAAAAACTGTTTTTT.

CDR3 DNA: TGTGCCAGCAGCCCGGGGGACTCCTACGAGCAGTACTTC. Translating gives CASSPGDSYEQYF. The chain couples TRBV7-2 to TRBJ2-7; tentatively, D is TRBD2 (6 bases). Trimming removed 5 bases at V and 0 bases at J, with 8 bases between. The CDR3 contains 13 residues. Germline V lookup: CDR1 SGHTA, CDR2 FQGNSA.

This rearrangement joins TRBV7-8 to TRBJ2-2; D is perhaps TRBD1 (7 bases). The V gene lost 6 bases and the J gene lost 5 bases, with 16 bases spanning the gap. The CDR3 extends over 15 amino acids. Germline V CDR1 and CDR2: SGHVS, FQNEAQ. Written as DNA, the CDR3 is TGTGCCAGCAGAGGCAGGGGGGTAGGAACCGGGGAGCTGTTTTTT. This encodes CASRGRGVGTGELFF.

This CDR3 is CASSVGRERDIQYF. The DNA of the CDR3 is TGTGCCAGCAGCGTAGGTAGGGAGAGGGACATTCAGTACTTC. The V gene is TRBV9, the J gene TRBJ2-4; a weak D match, TRBD2 (5 bases). Germline values: CDR1 SGDLS, CDR2 YYNGEE. Between the trimmed V and J ends, which lost 0 bases and 8 bases, there was a span of 12 bases. CDR3 length equals 14 residues.

The chain combines TRBV5-1 with TRBJ2-2, with D possibly TRBD1 on 5 matching bases. Germline CDR1 reads SGHRS; CDR2 reads YFSETQ. The ends were cut back, 4 bases at V and 6 bases at J, with 13 bases in the middle. This CDR3 is 14 amino acids long. DNA for the CDR3: TGCGCCAGCAGCGGACCACAACAGGCCGGGGAGCTGTTTTTT. Protein: CASSGPQQAGELFF. Full variable domain (remainder filled in from reference TRBV5-1 and TRBJ2-2): KAGVTQTPRYLIKTRGQQVTLSCSPISGHRSVSWYQQTPGQGLQFLFEYFSETQRNKGNFPGRFSGRQFSNSRSEMNVSTLELGDSALYLCASSGPQQAGELFFGEGSRLTVL.

A few counts support this clone. The rearrangement joins TRBV19 to TRBJ2-7, with a possible D match to TRBD1 (6 bases). V lost 3 bases to trimming and J lost 3 bases, with 15 bases between them. Germline V CDR1 and CDR2: LNHDA, SQIVND (reference sequence). This CDR3 is 15 amino acids long. CDR3 DNA: TGTGCCAGTAGTATTCCGTGGACAGAAGGCTACGAGCAGTACTTC. This sequence encodes CASSIPWTEGYEQYF.

CDR3 in DNA: TGCAGCGTTCTCTGGAGAGACCCTCCCTACGAGCAGTACTTC. The encoded protein is CSVLWRDPPYEQYF. The chain employs TRBV29-1 and TRBJ2-7; the D is unclear. Trimming cost V 5 bases and J 2 bases, with 16 bases left between them. CDR3 length: 14 residues. Looked up from germline, CDR1 is SQVTM and CDR2 is ANQGSEA.

The chain couples TRBV18 to TRBJ2-7, with 9 bases lining up with TRBD1. Per the germline V gene, CDR1 is KGHSH and CDR2 is LQKENI. The V gene end was trimmed by 2 bases and the J gene end by 4 bases; junction bases not matched to a gene: 6. The CDR3 has 15 residues. CDR3 loop: CASSPGSDRGYEQYF. The CDR3 DNA sequence: TGTGCCAGCTCACCAGGATCTGACAGGGGGTACGAGCAGTACTTC.